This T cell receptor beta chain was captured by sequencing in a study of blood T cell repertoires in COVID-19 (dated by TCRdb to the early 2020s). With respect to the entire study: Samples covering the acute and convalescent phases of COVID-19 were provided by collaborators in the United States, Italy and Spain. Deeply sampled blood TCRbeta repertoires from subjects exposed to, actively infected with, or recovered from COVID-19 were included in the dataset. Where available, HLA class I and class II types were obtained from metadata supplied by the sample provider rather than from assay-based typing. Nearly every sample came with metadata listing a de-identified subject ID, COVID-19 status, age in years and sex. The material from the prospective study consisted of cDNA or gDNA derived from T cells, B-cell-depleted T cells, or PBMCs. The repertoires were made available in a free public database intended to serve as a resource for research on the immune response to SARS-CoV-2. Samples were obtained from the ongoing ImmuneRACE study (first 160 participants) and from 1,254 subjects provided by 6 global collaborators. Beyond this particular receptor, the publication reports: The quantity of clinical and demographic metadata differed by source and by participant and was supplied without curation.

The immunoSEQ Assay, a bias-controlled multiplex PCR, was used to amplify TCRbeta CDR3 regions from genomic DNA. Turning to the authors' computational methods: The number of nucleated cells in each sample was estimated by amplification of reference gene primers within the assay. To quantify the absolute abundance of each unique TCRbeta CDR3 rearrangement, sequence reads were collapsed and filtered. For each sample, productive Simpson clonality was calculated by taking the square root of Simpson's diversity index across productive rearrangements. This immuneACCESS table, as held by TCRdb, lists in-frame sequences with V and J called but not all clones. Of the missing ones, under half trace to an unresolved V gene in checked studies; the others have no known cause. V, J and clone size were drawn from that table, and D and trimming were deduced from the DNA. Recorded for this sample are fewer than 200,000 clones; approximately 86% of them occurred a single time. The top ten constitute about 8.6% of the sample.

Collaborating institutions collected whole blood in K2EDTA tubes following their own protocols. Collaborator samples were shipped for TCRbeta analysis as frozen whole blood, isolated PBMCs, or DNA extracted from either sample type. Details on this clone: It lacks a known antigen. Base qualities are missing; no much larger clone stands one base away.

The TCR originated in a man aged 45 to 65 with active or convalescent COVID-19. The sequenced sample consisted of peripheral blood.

The bases read TGTGCCAGCAGCCAAGATAGGACTACCTACGAGCAGTACTTC. Translated, this is CASSQDRTTYEQYF. The chain uses TRBV3-1 (or the pseudogene TRBV3-2) and TRBJ2-7; the D region possibly corresponds to TRBD2 (6 bases align). Taken from the germline V gene (reference sequence), the CDR1 and CDR2 loops are LGHDT and YNNKEL. The CDR3 starts with the cysteine, ends with the phenylalanine, and has 14 residues. The entry retains the CDR3 DNA only, 42 bases that are in frame from base 1. V is clipped by 0 bases and J by 2 bases, and the sequence between their germline boundaries is 8 bases long.